These 22 T cell receptor beta chains originate from one sample sequenced in a study of blood T cell repertoires in COVID-19. Assay: immunoSEQ multiplex PCR; the TCRdb copy retains only in-frame clones and omits some. The sample consists of some 270,000 clones, roughly 84% of them appearing once. The sample taken for sequencing was peripheral blood. The receptors stem from a woman between 40 and 50 years old who had recovered from COVID-19.

This clone was seen once. CDR3 coding DNA: TGCGCCAGCAGCTTGGGGAGCGGCGAGCAGTACTTC. Translation gives CASSLGSGEQYF. The chain couples TRBV5-1 to TRBJ2-7; D is possibly TRBD2 (5 bases). Germline V lookup: CDR1 SGHRS, CDR2 YFSETQ. Deletions cut 0 bases from V and 6 bases from J, with 7 bases between. This CDR3 comprises 12 residues.

The chain has TRBV18 and TRBJ2-1; TRBD2 matches at 13 bases. With V trimmed by 4 bases and J by 5 bases, 2 bases remained unmatched. Germline V gene data show CDR1 as KGHSH and CDR2 as LQKENI. The CDR3 has 15 residues. The CDR3 DNA sequence: TGTGCCAGCTCACTAGGGACTAGCGGGGACAATGAGCAGTTCTTC. It yields the protein CASSLGTSGDNEQFF.

The V gene is TRBV19, the J gene TRBJ2-7; D is uncertain. The CDR3 spans 12 residues. V lost 7 bases, J lost 7 bases, and 14 bases lay in between. Germline values: CDR1 LNHDA, CDR2 SQIVND (reference sequence). The CDR3 protein is CASIGGDWEQYF. DNA of the CDR3: TGTGCCAGTATAGGCGGCGACTGGGAGCAGTACTTC. Filled out from reference TRBV19 and TRBJ2-7, the complete variable domain reads DGGITQSPKYLFRKEGQNVTLSCEQNLNHDAMYWYRQDPGQGLRLIYYSQIVNDFQKGDIAEGYSVSREKKESFPLTVTSAQKNPTAFYLCASIGGDWEQYFGPGTRLTVT.

The gene calls are TRBV19 and TRBJ1-4, with a weak D call TRBD1 (5 bases). The CDR3 totals 14 residues. Trimming removed 4 bases at V and 5 bases at J, with 11 bases between. CDR1 and CDR2 (germline): LNHDA, SQIVND (reference sequence). CDR3 nucleotide sequence: TGTGCCAGTAGTAGGCGACAGAGGAATGAAAAACTGTTTTTT. Translating gives CASSRRQRNEKLFF.

The chain recombines TRBV6-5 with TRBJ1-2; unclear D gene. In germline, CDR1 is MNHEY, CDR2 SVGAGI. Trimming pared 3 bases from V and 5 bases from J, leaving 7 bases between. The CDR3 length is 12 residues. This CDR3 is CASSYPGYGYTF. CDR3 DNA: TGTGCCAGCAGTTATCCAGGATATGGCTACACCTTC.

The J gene is TRBJ2-7, the V gene TRBV15; tentative D call: TRBD1 (7 bases). Trimming left V 3 bases short and J 0 bases short, with 15 bases between. The CDR3 extends over 16 amino acids. In germline, CDR1 is LNHNV, CDR2 YYDKDF (reference sequence). CDR3 in DNA: TGTGCCACCAGCAGCCGATCGGGGGACAGCTCCTACGAGCAGTACTTC. Its translation: CATSSRSGDSSYEQYF.

The rearrangement joins TRBV2 to TRBJ2-7; D may be TRBD2 (6 bases). Germline V gene lookup returns CDR1 SNHLY and CDR2 FYNNEI. This CDR3 region has 13 residues. V was trimmed by 6 bases and J by 4 bases, leaving 13 bases between them. The CDR3 loop is CASSSGTEYEQYF. CDR3 in DNA: TGTGCCAGCAGCTCCGGGACTGAATACGAGCAGTACTTC.

V usage is TRBV6-1 and J usage is TRBJ1-2; D is unclear. Germline lookup yields CDR1 MNHNS and CDR2 SASEGT. CDR3 length equals 15 residues. Between the trimmed V and J ends, which lost 0 bases and 5 bases, there was a span of 13 bases. The CDR3 here is CASSEAVSVTYGYTF. DNA for the CDR3: TGTGCCAGCAGTGAAGCGGTGAGCGTAACATATGGCTACACCTTC.

The chain has TRBV6-1 and TRBJ2-1; TRBD2 matches at 10 bases. CDR1 and CDR2 (germline): MNHNS, SASEGT. V gave up 6 bases and J gave up 1 base; unmatched junction bases: 6. The CDR3 is made up of 16 amino acids. CDR3 amino acids: CASREYSGGSYNEQFF. DNA of the CDR3: TGTGCCAGCAGAGAATATAGCGGGGGGTCCTACAATGAGCAGTTCTTC.

The CDR3 DNA follows: TGTGCCAGCATGGGCGGGGTGAGGACAGATACGCAGTATTTT. Its protein product is CASMGGVRTDTQYF. This chain connects TRBV2 to TRBJ2-3; D is possibly TRBD2 (6 bases). Germline assignment: CDR1 SNHLY and CDR2 FYNNEI. V was clipped by 7 bases and J by 3 bases, with 14 bases between them. The length of the CDR3 is 14 residues.

This clone was seen a handful of times. The V and J genes are TRBV2 and TRBJ2-7; TRBD1 agrees at 9 bases. This CDR3 has 15 amino acids. Looked up from germline, CDR1 is SNHLY and CDR2 is FYNNEI. V shed 6 bases and J 1 base; nucleotides not matched to a gene: 7. In DNA, the CDR3 is TGTGCCAGCAGCAACACAGGGGGCAGATCCTACGAGCAGTACTTC. Its protein product is CASSNTGGRSYEQYF.

V gene TRBV19 combines with J gene TRBJ1-4; D possibly corresponds to TRBD1 (5 bases). With 3 bases removed from V and 3 bases from J, the gap between germline ends came to 8 bases. CDR1 and CDR2 (germline): LNHDA, SQIVND (reference sequence). The CDR3 is made up of 14 amino acids. The CDR3 spells CASSIQGSNEKLFF. For the CDR3, the DNA is TGTGCCAGTAGTATCCAGGGTTCTAATGAAAAACTGTTTTTT.

The gene calls are TRBV5-1 and TRBJ1-5; D not certain. The V gene lost 3 bases and the J gene lost 5 bases, with 12 bases spanning the gap. This CDR3 region has 14 residues. Germline-derived CDR1 and CDR2 are SGHRS and YFSETQ. CDR3 nucleotides: TGCGCCAGCAGCTCCCGCGGCGGAGATCAGCCCCAGCATTTT. Translation: CASSSRGGDQPQHF.

This clone was detected a few times. The sample contains more than one DNA sequence encoding this CDR3. V gene TRBV2 combines with J gene TRBJ2-2; possible D gene TRBD1, 6 bases. This CDR3 has 12 amino acids. The germline gives CDR1 SNHLY, CDR2 FYNNEI. V was clipped by 9 bases and J by 3 bases, with 8 bases between them. The DNA of the CDR3 is TGTGCCAGTCGGACAGACACCGGGGAGCTGTTTTTT. It is translated as CASRTDTGELFF.

This clone was seen a single time. V is TRBV5-1 and J is TRBJ1-2; D unclear. The CDR3 has 14 residues. Trimming took 2 bases from V and 0 from J, leaving 8 bases between them. The V gene's germline CDR1 is SGHRS and CDR2 YFSETQ. In DNA, the CDR3 is TGCGCCAGCAGCTTTCGGGGATCTAACTATGGCTACACCTTC. This gives the protein CASSFRGSNYGYTF.

The chain recombines TRBV19 with TRBJ1-2; the D gene is possibly TRBD1 (6 bases). The germline gives CDR1 LNHDA, CDR2 SQIVND (reference sequence). Trimming took off 3 bases at V and 2 bases at J, with 10 bases between the two ends. The length of the CDR3 is 14 residues. This CDR3 is CASSIPGANYGYTF. As DNA, the CDR3 is TGTGCCAGTAGTATTCCAGGGGCGAACTATGGCTACACCTTC.

The V and J genes are TRBV18 and TRBJ1-1; D may be TRBD1 (6 bases). The CDR3 length is 13 residues. The V gene lost 4 bases and the J gene lost 2 bases, with 8 bases spanning the gap. Per germline, CDR1 KGHSH and CDR2 LQKENI. The CDR3 DNA follows: TGTGCCAGCTCACATGGGACAAACACTGAAGCTTTCTTT. It is translated as CASSHGTNTEAFF.

The V and J genes are TRBV3-1 (or the pseudogene TRBV3-2) and TRBJ1-4; D ambiguous. The V end was cut by 3 bases, the J end by 5 bases, with 10 bases between. The V gene's germline CDR1 is LGHDT and CDR2 YNNKEL (reference sequence). The CDR3 is 14 amino acids. The CDR3 loop reads CASSQAGFNEKLFF. The CDR3 DNA reads TGTGCCAGCAGCCAGGCGGGGTTCAATGAAAAACTGTTTTTT.

V and J are TRBV28 and TRBJ1-6; TRBD1 might be the D (5 bases). Germline V CDR1 and CDR2: MDHEN, SYDVKM. The V gene lost 8 bases and the J gene lost 4 bases, with 12 bases spanning the gap. This CDR3 region has 14 residues. CDR3: CASALAGYNSPLHF. The CDR3 DNA reads TGTGCCAGCGCTCTGGCAGGGTATAATTCACCCCTCCACTTT.

This clone has only a few counts. The genes are TRBV11-2 and TRBJ1-1; no clear D gene. Germline lookup yields CDR1 SGHAT and CDR2 FQNNGV. The CDR3 covers 13 residues. Trimming stripped 2 bases from V and 3 bases from J, with 7 bases between. The CDR3 here is CASSLSGYTEAFF. DNA for the CDR3: TGTGCCAGCAGCTTAAGCGGCTACACTGAAGCTTTCTTT.

On this clone itself: At the DNA level, this CDR3 is encoded by other sequences in the same sample as well. The chain carries TRBV11-2 and TRBJ2-5; D gene uncertain. CDR3 length: 11 residues. V shed 6 bases and J shed 2 bases, with 4 bases lying between them. Looked up from germline, CDR1 is SGHAT and CDR2 is FQNNGV. CDR3 amino acids: CASSPQETQYF. In DNA form, the CDR3 reads TGTGCCAGCAGTCCTCAAGAGACCCAGTACTTC. The full variable domain, its missing parts supplied by reference TRBV11-2 and TRBJ2-5, is EAGVAQSPRYKIIEKRQSVAFWCNPISGHATLYWYQQILGQGPKLLIQFQNNGVVDDSQLPKDRFSAERLKGVDSTLKIQPAKLEDSAVYLCASSPQETQYFGPGTRLLVL.

V usage is TRBV29-1 and J usage is TRBJ1-5; D might be TRBD1 (6 bases). The CDR3 loop spans 13 amino acids. Between the trimmed V and J ends, which lost 3 bases and 6 bases, there was a span of 12 bases. CDR1 SQVTM and CDR2 ANQGSEA come from the germline V gene. The CDR3 here is CSVDSGVGQPQHF. In nucleotides, the CDR3 is TGCAGCGTTGATTCAGGGGTCGGTCAGCCCCAGCATTTT.